This passage covers 11 T cell receptor beta chains from one sample sequenced in a study of T-cell reconstitution after alpha-beta-depleted transplantation in children. Unique molecular identifiers were used to barcode this TCRbeta library. TCRdb re-analysed the PCR reads in MiXCR, keeping a single row per CDR3 protein. Found here are over 200,000 distinct CDR3 sequences, about 8.4% of them singletons; the top ten hold approximately 34%. Specimen: PBMCs, mostly from graft donor cells, collected 360 days after TCRalphabeta/CD19-depleted stem cell transplant. The receptor set was obtained from a male patient between 2 and 15 years old who had a stem cell transplant for acute myeloid leukemia, so the T cells may come from the graft donor.

This clonotype was counted at least ten times. CDR3 residues: CASSKLAGGYNEQFF. DNA for the CDR3: TGTGCCAGCAGTAAACTAGCGGGAGGCTACAATGAGCAGTTCTTC. V usage is TRBV2 and J usage is TRBJ2-1, with 12 nucleotides matching TRBD2. This CDR3 contains 15 residues. Germline V lookup: CDR1 SNHLY, CDR2 FYNNEI. V lost 5 bases, J lost 3 bases, and 2 bases stayed unmatched.

This clonotype was picked up many times. The J gene is TRBJ1-1, the V gene TRBV12-3 or TRBV12-4; D remains ambiguous. The CDR3 consists of 13 residues. The V end was cut by 1 base, the J end by 2 bases, with 5 bases between. The CDR3 nucleotides read TGTGCCAGCAGTTTAGGGGTCAACACTGAAGCTTTCTTT. Protein product: CASSLGVNTEAFF.

This clonotype came up many times. This CDR3 reads CASSYPGVEETQYF. The CDR3 DNA sequence: TGTGCCAGCAGTTACCCGGGAGTAGAGGAGACCCAGTACTTC. The rearrangement joins TRBV6-5 to TRBJ2-5, with D tentatively TRBD2 (6 bases). Germline assignment: CDR1 MNHEY and CDR2 SVGAGI. This CDR3 spans 14 amino acids. V was pared by 2 bases and J by 5 bases, with 12 bases between.

This clonotype was detected ten times or more. The chain uses TRBV20-1 and TRBJ2-1; 8 bases are shared with TRBD1. Per germline, CDR1 DFQATT and CDR2 SNEGSKA (reference sequence). V was pared by 4 bases and J by 8 bases, with 10 bases of the junction left unmatched. CDR3 length equals 14 residues. The CDR3 DNA reads TGCAGTGCTAACTTGGACAGGGTCCCCGATGAGCAGTTCTTC. This translates into CSANLDRVPDEQFF.

This clonotype occurred many times. The chain recombines TRBV3-1 with TRBJ2-3; 12 bases are a match to TRBD2. This CDR3 region has 16 residues. J lost 6 bases, V lost 3 bases, and 7 bases had no gene match. Germline V gene data show CDR1 as LGHDT and CDR2 as YNNKEL (reference sequence). The CDR3 bases are TGTGCCAGCAGCCATACGACTAGCGGGAGACGTGATACGCAGTATTTT. Residues: CASSHTTSGRRDTQYF.

This chain connects TRBV6-5 to TRBJ2-5, with no clear D. With 6 bases removed from V and 3 bases from J, the gap between germline ends came to 14 bases. The CDR3 contains 14 residues. The germline CDR1 and CDR2 sequences are MNHEY and SVGAGI. Written as DNA, the CDR3 is TGTGCCAGCAGCTCTCGACCACCGAAAGAGACCCAGTACTTC. Protein: CASSSRPPKETQYF.

The chain links TRBV5-1 to TRBJ1-2; 7 nucleotides align to TRBD1. Losses at the gene ends were 1 base for V and 5 bases for J; bases not matched to a gene: 5. Germline V gene sequence: CDR1 SGHRS, CDR2 YFSETQ. The CDR3 is 14 amino acids. This chain's CDR3 is CASSLSGTEYGYTF. The CDR3 coding sequence is TGCGCCAGCAGCTTGTCAGGGACAGAATATGGCTACACCTTC.

The chain recombines TRBV6-2 or TRBV6-3 with TRBJ2-7; D may match TRBD1 or TRBD2 (5 bases each). V was trimmed by 8 bases and J by 0 bases, leaving 14 bases between them. Per the germline V gene, CDR1 is MNHEY and CDR2 is SVGEGT. This CDR3 has 14 amino acids. As DNA, the CDR3 is TGTGCCAGCCGGAGTAGGGACGGCTCCTACGAGCAGTACTTC. It codes for CASRSRDGSYEQYF.

The DNA for the CDR3 is TGTGCCTGGAGTAGGGGGTCCGCCTACGAGCAGTACTTC. This translates into CAWSRGSAYEQYF. The gene calls are TRBV30 and TRBJ2-7; D might be TRBD1 (6 bases). V was pared by 2 bases and J by 2 bases, with 10 bases between. There are 13 residues in the CDR3. The germline V gene encodes CDR1 GTSNPN and CDR2 SVGIG (reference sequence).

The V gene is TRBV20-1, the J gene TRBJ2-3; TRBD2 aligns across 8 bases. V lost 5 bases, J lost 4 bases, and 11 bases stayed unmatched. Germline CDR1 DFQATT, CDR2 SNEGSKA (reference sequence). The CDR3 is 15 residues long. CDR3 in amino acids: CSAQGGGRRSDTQYF. The CDR3 DNA is TGCAGTGCTCAAGGTGGCGGGAGGCGCTCAGATACGCAGTATTTT.

At least ten counts were recorded for this clonotype. This chain uses TRBV12-3 or TRBV12-4 with TRBJ2-1; 12 bases match TRBD2. Trimming cost V 6 bases and J 6 bases; bases outside gene matches: 6. CDR3 length: 15 residues. The CDR3 nucleotides are TGTGCCAGCAGAGATCTAGCGGGAGGGCCCAATGAGCAGTTCTTC. This translates into CASRDLAGGPNEQFF.